A single sample gave rise to the 5 T cell receptor beta chains below, sequenced in a study of blood T cells in healthy people across ages (dated by TCRdb to between 2014 and 2016). The library was produced with 5' RACE. For sequencing, an Illumina HiSeq 2500 was employed. A second PCR of roughly 6 to 11 cycles was run with a J-beta primer mix and a sample-barcoded 5' primer. TCRdb passed the public sequencing reads through fastp at Q25 and MiXCR, retaining productive beta sequences. Each entry merges the rows of one CDR3 protein and shows their most common DNA and genes. Across this sample there are 600,000 to 800,000 distinct CDR3 sequences, with 20% to 25% seen only once. 3% to 4.5% of the sample comes from the top ten. Material: blood. The receptors shown here come from a man in his sixties or seventies in good health.

This clonotype was counted between two and nine times. The chain employs TRBV29-1 and TRBJ1-2, with D perhaps matching TRBD1 (5 bases). Trimming left V 6 bases short and J 7 bases short, with 21 bases between. CDR1 and CDR2 (germline): SQVTM, ANQGSEA. CDR3 length equals 14 residues. For the CDR3, the DNA is TGCAGCGTCGACCCAGGTGGGGGGGGAGGTGGCTACACCTTC. Translating gives CSVDPGGGGGGYTF.

The rearrangement joins TRBV5-5 to TRBJ2-2; 8 nucleotides align to TRBD1. This CDR3 is 15 amino acids long. With 7 bases clipped from V and 2 bases from J, the junction kept 7 bases outside the gene matches. Germline CDR1 reads SGHKS; CDR2 reads YYEKEE (reference sequence). CDR3 sequence reads: CASQKQGANTGELFF. Here the CDR3 DNA reads TGTGCCAGCCAAAAGCAGGGGGCCAACACCGGGGAGCTGTTTTTT.

V usage is TRBV5-4 and J usage is TRBJ2-5; 7 bases agree with TRBD2. In germline, CDR1 is SGHNT, CDR2 YYREEE (reference sequence). V shed 0 bases, J shed 6 bases, and the junction held 8 bases outside the gene matches. The CDR3 has 15 residues. This CDR3 is CASSLAGRGGKTQYF. CDR3 nucleotide sequence: TGTGCCAGCAGCTTGGCCGGTCGCGGGGGAAAGACCCAGTACTTC.

The chain links TRBV7-9 to TRBJ1-1; D is perhaps TRBD1 (5 bases). This CDR3 spans 14 amino acids. Trimming removed 1 base from V and 8 bases from J, with 14 bases in between. CDR1 and CDR2 (germline): SEHNR, FQNEAQ (reference sequence). In DNA form, the CDR3 reads TGTGCCAGCAGCTTAGGGCAGGGATCTTGGGAAGCTTTCTTT. It translates to CASSLGQGSWEAFF.

The table lists this clonotype with a few counts. The J gene is TRBJ2-5, the V gene TRBV5-1; 10 nucleotides match TRBD2. The J call may be wrong; the DNA end is better matched by TRBJ2-1. The CDR3 length is 16 residues. In germline, CDR1 is SGHRS, CDR2 YFSETQ. The CDR3 DNA reads as TGCGCCAGCAGCCGAACAACTAGCGGGGCTTACAATGAGCAGTTCTTC. It specifies CASSRTTSGAYNEQFF.